The 23 T cell receptor beta chains given below trace back to one sample, sequenced in a study of shared clonotypes between healthy human individuals. TCRdb's copy holds only in-frame clones and misses some; the assay was immunoSEQ multiplex PCR. The table has about 800,000 clones, around 96% seen once. The naive CD8 subset, CD45RO-negative cells positively selected for CCR7, excluded terminally differentiated effector memory CD45RA+ cells. What was sequenced was naive CD8+ T cells sorted from blood. Receptors were obtained from a man aged 25-40 years in good health.

V usage is TRBV5-1 and J usage is TRBJ1-1; D might be TRBD1 (6 bases). V lost 3 bases to trimming and J lost 0 bases, with 18 bases between them. The CDR3 runs 17 residues. From germline, CDR1 is SGHRS and CDR2 YFSETQ. DNA for the CDR3: TGCGCCAGCAGCTCACAAACCATACAGGGCATGAACACTGAAGCTTTCTTT. This translates into CASSSQTIQGMNTEAFF.

The rearrangement links TRBV16 to TRBJ1-1, with D unclear. This CDR3 region has 12 residues. Germline CDR1 and CDR2: KGHSY and FQNENV. V lost 1 base, J lost 7 bases, and 7 bases lay in between. CDR3 loop: CASSQFKVEAFF. The CDR3 nucleotides are TGTGCCAGCAGCCAATTTAAAGTTGAAGCTTTCTTT.

J is TRBJ2-5 and V is TRBV6-6, with a weak D call TRBD2 (5 bases). CDR1 is MNHNY and CDR2 is SVGAGI in the germline V gene (reference sequence). V lost 0 bases to trimming and J lost 5 bases, with 16 bases between them. The CDR3 runs 16 residues. DNA of the CDR3: TGTGCCAGCAGTTACTCGATAACAGTAGGCGGGGAGACCCAGTACTTC. Its protein is CASSYSITVGGETQYF.

V is TRBV6-5 and J is TRBJ1-1; D uncertain. Germline V gene lookup returns CDR1 MNHEY and CDR2 SVGAGI. Deletions cut 10 bases from V and 0 bases from J, with 15 bases between. The CDR3 consists of 14 residues. This CDR3 is CATQPRTMNTEAFF. The CDR3 DNA is TGTGCCACCCAACCCCGGACGATGAACACTGAAGCTTTCTTT.

This sequence joins TRBV4-1 and TRBJ2-2, with D maybe TRBD1 (5 bases). This CDR3 region has 15 residues. The V gene lost 1 base and the J gene lost 3 bases, with 9 bases spanning the gap. Germline CDR1 MGHRA, CDR2 YSYEKL. The CDR3 spells CASSQGRVDTGELFF. The CDR3 bases are TGCGCCAGCAGCCAAGGCAGGGTGGACACCGGGGAGCTGTTTTTT.

The rearrangement joins TRBV7-9 to TRBJ2-1; unclear D gene. Germline V CDR1 and CDR2: SEHNR, FQNEAQ (reference sequence). This CDR3 spans 12 amino acids. Trimming pared 0 bases from V and 7 bases from J, leaving 4 bases between. This chain's CDR3 is CASSLAFNEQFF. CDR3 in DNA: TGTGCCAGCAGCTTAGCGTTTAATGAGCAGTTCTTC.

J is TRBJ2-5 and V is TRBV19, with D unresolved. Per germline, CDR1 LNHDA and CDR2 SQIVND (reference sequence). V lost 6 bases and J lost 5, with 7 bases in between. CDR3 length: 11 amino acids. DNA of the CDR3: TGTGCCAGTAGCACTATGGAGACCCAGTACTTC. It codes for CASSTMETQYF.

The gene calls are TRBV6-5 and TRBJ2-1, with D uncertain. The CDR3 covers 12 residues. V was pared by 7 bases and J by 4 bases, with 8 bases between. Germline V lookup: CDR1 MNHEY, CDR2 SVGAGI. CDR3 loop: CASISRYNEQFF. CDR3 nucleotide sequence: TGTGCCAGCATATCTAGGTACAATGAGCAGTTCTTC.

The chain joins TRBV13 to TRBJ2-5; 11 nucleotides agree with TRBD2. J lost 1 base, V lost 5 bases, and 3 bases had no gene match. The CDR3 has 15 amino acids. Per germline, CDR1 PRHDT and CDR2 FYEKMQ (reference sequence). CDR3 in DNA: TGTGCCAGCAGCCCTAGCGGGAGGAGCCAAGAGACCCAGTACTTC. It codes for CASSPSGRSQETQYF.

This chain joins TRBV7-9 and TRBJ1-4; D perhaps matches TRBD1 (5 bases). Trimming removed 5 bases from V and 4 bases from J, with 11 bases in between. From germline, CDR1 is SEHNR and CDR2 FQNEAQ (reference sequence). The length of the CDR3 is 14 residues. The CDR3 is CASSPGPNNEKLFF. Here the CDR3 DNA reads TGTGCCAGCAGCCCGGGACCTAATAATGAAAAACTGTTTTTT.

This chain links TRBV6-6 with TRBJ2-3; TRBD2 aligns across 10 bases. Germline CDR1 and CDR2: MNHNY and SVGAGI (reference sequence). Trimming at V came to 0 bases and at J to 4 bases, leaving 4 bases not matched to a gene. CDR3 length: 16 amino acids. CDR3 amino acids: CASSYSRLAGADTQYF. Here the CDR3 DNA reads TGTGCCAGCAGTTACTCGAGACTAGCGGGCGCAGATACGCAGTATTTT.

This sequence joins TRBV5-1 and TRBJ2-5; 15 bases align to TRBD2. With 4 bases clipped from V and 5 bases from J, the junction kept 9 bases outside the gene matches. Germline values: CDR1 SGHRS, CDR2 YFSETQ. The CDR3 spans 17 residues. DNA of the CDR3: TGCGCCAGCAGCCAGGGACTAGCGGGAGGACGGGGGGAGACCCAGTACTTC. Protein sequence: CASSQGLAGGRGETQYF.

The V gene is TRBV9, the J gene TRBJ1-4, with unresolved D. V lost 3 bases to trimming and J lost 0 bases, with 9 bases between them. This CDR3 is 15 amino acids long. Germline V CDR1 and CDR2: SGDLS, YYNGEE. The CDR3 bases are TGTGCCAGCAGCGGGCAGGATGCAACTAATGAAAAACTGTTTTTT. This translates into CASSGQDATNEKLFF.

V is TRBV11-2 and J is TRBJ2-1; D perhaps matches TRBD1 (6 bases). Germline CDR1 SGHAT, CDR2 FQNNGV. Deletions cut 4 bases from V and 2 bases from J, with 12 bases between. The CDR3 sequence is 15 residues long. Here the CDR3 reads CASSSPRTAYNEQFF. In nucleotides, the CDR3 is TGTGCCAGCAGCTCGCCCCGGACAGCCTACAATGAGCAGTTCTTC.

This chain uses TRBV2 with TRBJ2-7, with D hard to call. This CDR3 comprises 15 residues. Germline V lookup: CDR1 SNHLY, CDR2 FYNNEI. The ends were cut back, 2 bases at V and 3 bases at J, with 14 bases in the middle. CDR3 coding DNA: TGTGCCAGCAGTGAAATTTACTCACGACGCTACGAGCAGTACTTC. Protein sequence: CASSEIYSRRYEQYF. Full variable domain (remainder filled in from reference TRBV2 and TRBJ2-7): EPEVTQTPSHQVTQMGQEVILRCVPISNHLYFYWYRQILGQKVEFLVSFYNNEISEKSEIFDDQFSVERPDGSNFTLKIRSTKLEDSAMYFCASSEIYSRRYEQYFGPGTRLTVT.

As DNA, the CDR3 is TGTGCCAGCAGCGTGGGGGACAGCCTGTACCAAGAGACCCAGTACTTC. Translation: CASSVGDSLYQETQYF. The rearrangement uses TRBV9 and TRBJ2-5, with 7 bases lining up with TRBD1. CDR1 is SGDLS, CDR2 YYNGEE, per germline. V lost 2 bases, J lost 0 bases, and 7 bases stayed unmatched. The CDR3 loop spans 16 amino acids.

This chain uses TRBV4-1 with TRBJ2-7; TRBD1 matches 7 bases. V trimming: 2 bases; J trimming: 7 bases; junction bases outside the gene matches: 5. CDR1 and CDR2 (germline): MGHRA, YSYEKL. There are 13 residues in the CDR3. CDR3 amino acids: CASSQTGAREQYF. As DNA, the CDR3 is TGCGCCAGCAGCCAAACAGGGGCGCGGGAGCAGTACTTC.

The chain carries TRBV4-1 and TRBJ2-2; 8 bases map to TRBD1. The CDR3 sequence is 15 residues long. Germline-derived CDR1 and CDR2 are MGHRA and YSYEKL. The V segment lost 2 bases and the J segment 7 bases; nucleotides outside the gene matches: 6. This CDR3 is CASSQSAGGGGELFF. The CDR3 bases are TGCGCCAGCAGCCAATCCGCAGGGGGCGGCGGGGAGCTGTTTTTT.

This clone was detected only once. The chain combines TRBV29-1 with TRBJ2-2; tentative D call: TRBD1 (6 bases). Per germline, CDR1 SQVTM and CDR2 ANQGSEA. The CDR3 totals 16 residues. V gave up 4 bases and J gave up 2 bases, with 17 bases separating them. The CDR3 reads CSVVGQGWGNTGELFF. The CDR3 DNA reads as TGCAGCGTTGTGGGCCAGGGGTGGGGAAACACCGGGGAGCTGTTTTTT.

The chain uses TRBV6-5 and TRBJ2-7; tentative D call: TRBD2 (6 bases). V shed 7 bases and J shed 6 bases, with 16 bases lying between them. CDR3 length: 13 residues. Germline loops: CDR1 MNHEY, CDR2 SVGAGI. The CDR3 here is CASTPVGGVEQYF. CDR3 nucleotides: TGTGCCAGCACCCCTGTAGGCGGGGTCGAGCAGTACTTC.

About this clone: The sample contains more than one DNA sequence encoding this CDR3. This chain links TRBV19 with TRBJ2-7, with 8 bases identical to TRBD1. The V and J ends lost 3 bases and 1 base, in that order; junction bases with no gene match: 2. This CDR3 spans 14 amino acids. CDR1 is LNHDA and CDR2 is SQIVND in the germline V gene (reference sequence). In DNA, the CDR3 is TGTGCCAGTAGTATCCAGGGGGCATCCTACGAGCAGTACTTC. Residues: CASSIQGASYEQYF.

This chain links TRBV10-2 with TRBJ2-2; D perhaps matches TRBD2 (6 bases). The CDR3 has 15 residues. Germline-derived CDR1 and CDR2 are WSHSY and SAAADI. V lost 8 bases and J 1 base, leaving 14 bases between the germline ends. For the CDR3, the DNA is TGCGCCAGCTGGGGGACTCTAAGGAACACCGGGGAGCTGTTTTTT. This gives the protein CASWGTLRNTGELFF.

The V gene is TRBV7-9, the J gene TRBJ2-1, with D unclear. This CDR3 has 13 amino acids. With 2 bases removed from V and 7 bases from J, the gap between germline ends came to 9 bases. Per the germline V gene, CDR1 is SEHNR and CDR2 is FQNEAQ (reference sequence). DNA for the CDR3: TGTGCCAGCAGCTTATTAGGAAGGAATGAGCAGTTCTTC. Amino acid sequence: CASSLLGRNEQFF.